These 32 T cell receptor beta chains came from one sample sequenced in a study of shared clonotypes between healthy human individuals. Naive CD8 cells were CD45RO-negative, positively selected for CCR7, excluding terminally differentiated effector memory CD45RA+ cells. The repertoire was sequenced with immunoSEQ multiplex PCR; TCRdb's copy has only in-frame clones and lacks some. The data hold fewer than 800,000 clones, with approximately 90% observed a single time. The sequencing sample was made of naive CD8+ T cells sorted from blood. The receptor source for this set is a man aged 25 to 40 in good health.

V and J are TRBV4-3 and TRBJ2-1; TRBD2 aligns across 12 bases. The V segment lost 5 bases and the J segment 8 bases; nucleotides outside the gene matches: 13. CDR1 and CDR2 (germline): LGHNA, YSLEER. This CDR3 is 17 amino acids long. The CDR3 DNA sequence: TGCGCCAGCAGCGCCTCTACTTCGACTAGCGGGAGCTATGAGCAGTTCTTC. It encodes CASSASTSTSGSYEQFF.

The chain links TRBV18 to TRBJ2-7; 7 nucleotides align to TRBD1. The ends lost 4 bases at V and 2 bases at J; junction bases unmatched: 2. The CDR3 runs 13 residues. The germline V gene encodes CDR1 KGHSH and CDR2 LQKENI. The CDR3 loop is CASSLDRAYEQYF. The CDR3 nucleotides are TGTGCCAGCTCACTCGACAGGGCCTACGAGCAGTACTTC.

This chain connects TRBV7-9 to TRBJ1-2; 8 nucleotides match TRBD1. Germline V gives CDR1 SEHNR, CDR2 FQNEAQ (reference sequence). Trimming cost V 3 bases and J 7 bases; bases outside gene matches: 10. The CDR3 has 15 amino acids. The CDR3 nucleotides are TGTGCCAGCAGCTTTGGTGGACAGGGTCCCGTTGGCTACACCTTC. It yields the protein CASSFGGQGPVGYTF. Looking up the rest from reference TRBV7-9 and TRBJ1-2 gives the full variable domain: DTGVSQNPRHKITKRGQNVTFRCDPISEHNRLYWYRQTLGQGPEFLTYFQNEAQLEKSRLLSDRFSAERPKGSFSTLEIQRTEQGDSAMYLCASSFGGQGPVGYTFGSGTRLTVV.

The genes are TRBV28 and TRBJ1-4, with 8 positions matching TRBD1. Germline CDR1 is MDHEN and CDR2 is SYDVKM. The CDR3 extends over 11 amino acids. The DNA of the CDR3 is TGTCCAGGGGGCACTAATGAAAAACTGTTTTTT. Its protein is CPGGTNEKLFF.

The chain is built from TRBV29-1 and TRBJ2-7; tentatively, D is TRBD1 (6 bases). V dropped 0 bases and J dropped 3 bases, with 15 bases sitting between them. The CDR3 consists of 15 residues. Germline V CDR1 and CDR2: SQVTM, ANQGSEA. This CDR3 reads CSVEDQGQGGYEQYF. CDR3 DNA sequence: TGCAGCGTTGAAGACCAGGGACAAGGTGGCTACGAGCAGTACTTC.

The J gene is TRBJ2-1, the V gene TRBV4-1, with 9 positions matching TRBD1. The junction had 22 bases not matched to a gene; V was cut back by 8 bases and J by 5 bases. Germline assignment: CDR1 MGHRA and CDR2 YSYEKL. There are 19 residues in the CDR3. The CDR3 is CASRGIDRGGSGRDNEQFF. The CDR3 coding sequence is TGCGCCAGCCGCGGTATTGACAGGGGGGGTAGCGGTCGAGACAATGAGCAGTTCTTC.

The chain recombines TRBV6-5 with TRBJ2-1, with TRBD2 matching over 12 bases. Germline V gives CDR1 MNHEY, CDR2 SVGAGI. This CDR3 region has 15 residues. With V trimmed by 4 bases and J by 5 bases, 3 bases remained unmatched. CDR3 region: CASSLLAGGHNEQFF. The CDR3 nucleotides read TGTGCCAGCAGTTTACTAGCGGGAGGCCACAATGAGCAGTTCTTC.

The rearrangement uses TRBV7-9 and TRBJ2-6; D gene uncertain. The CDR3 consists of 15 residues. Between the trimmed V and J ends, which lost 2 bases and 3 bases, there was a span of 8 bases. From germline, CDR1 is SEHNR and CDR2 FQNEAQ (reference sequence). CDR3 protein: CASSLWEFGANVLTF. CDR3 DNA sequence: TGTGCCAGCAGCTTATGGGAATTTGGGGCCAACGTCCTGACTTTC.

The V call is TRBV4-3, the J call TRBJ2-1; D ambiguous. The germline V and J ends were trimmed by 0 bases and 0 bases, with 12 bases remaining between them. The CDR3 length is 17 residues. The germline V gene encodes CDR1 LGHNA and CDR2 YSLEER. The CDR3 spells CASSQDRSPNSYNEQFF. The CDR3 DNA reads TGCGCCAGCAGCCAAGATCGGAGTCCTAACTCCTACAATGAGCAGTTCTTC.

The V call is TRBV6-5, the J call TRBJ2-2; D ambiguous. The V gene's germline CDR1 is MNHEY and CDR2 SVGAGI. Trimming left V 7 bases short and J 2 bases short, with 2 bases between. This CDR3 has 11 residues. The CDR3 loop reads CASTNTGELFF. CDR3 coding DNA: TGTGCCAGCACCAACACCGGGGAGCTGTTTTTT.

This rearrangement joins TRBV29-1 to TRBJ1-1; possible D gene TRBD1, 6 bases. The V and J ends lost 7 bases and 7 bases respectively, with 13 bases between them. Germline V gives CDR1 SQVTM, CDR2 ANQGSEA. The CDR3 covers 11 residues. This CDR3 reads CSGVGGREAFF. The DNA of the CDR3 is TGCAGCGGCGTAGGGGGTCGTGAAGCTTTCTTT. Supplemented by reference TRBV29-1 and TRBJ1-1, the full variable domain reads SAVISQKPSRDICQRGTSLTIQCQVDSQVTMMFWYRQQPGQSLTLIATANQGSEATYESGFVIDKFPISRPNLTFSTLTVSNMSPEDSSIYLCSGVGGREAFFGQGTRLTVV.

V gene TRBV7-8 combines with J gene TRBJ2-5, with a tentative D call TRBD1 (7 bases). Trimming left V 3 bases short and J 2 bases short, with 13 bases between. This CDR3 is 15 amino acids long. Germline CDR1 and CDR2: SGHVS and FQNEAQ. The CDR3 DNA follows: TGTGCCAGCAGCTTGGCCGCAGGGGGGCAAGAGACCCAGTACTTC. Protein sequence: CASSLAAGGQETQYF.

V is TRBV20-1 and J is TRBJ2-2; the D is unclear. With 3 bases removed from V and 7 bases from J, the gap between germline ends came to 6 bases. Germline V gene data show CDR1 as DFQATT and CDR2 as SNEGSKA (reference sequence). This CDR3 has 11 amino acids. In nucleotides, the CDR3 is TGCAGTGCTAGGTTCATCGGGGAGCTGTTTTTT. Amino acid sequence: CSARFIGELFF.

The V call is TRBV27, the J call TRBJ2-7; either TRBD1 or TRBD2 may fit D (5 bases each). The CDR3 contains 13 residues. The V gene lost 4 bases and the J gene lost 5 bases, with 12 bases spanning the gap. In germline, CDR1 is MNHEY, CDR2 SMNVEV (reference sequence). This CDR3 is CASSSVSGHEQYF. The CDR3 DNA follows: TGTGCCAGCAGTTCCGTCTCGGGGCACGAGCAGTACTTC.

A word on this clone: The sample carries other DNA sequences with the same CDR3. The chain links TRBV20-1 to TRBJ2-7, with D perhaps matching TRBD1 (6 bases). CDR1 and CDR2 from the germline V gene are DFQATT and SNEGSKA (reference sequence). V was trimmed by 4 bases and J by 6 bases, leaving 10 bases between them. The CDR3 is 11 amino acids. For the CDR3, the DNA is TGCAGTGCTAACACAGGGTCCGAGCAGTACTTC. Translated, it gives CSANTGSEQYF.

The V and J genes are TRBV4-3 and TRBJ2-1; TRBD2 agrees at 8 bases. With 0 bases clipped from V and 7 bases from J, the junction kept 8 bases outside the gene matches. The CDR3 consists of 16 residues. Germline CDR1 and CDR2: LGHNA and YSLEER. CDR3 sequence: CASSQDSSGRLNEQFF. The CDR3 coding sequence is TGCGCCAGCAGCCAAGACTCCAGCGGGAGACTAAATGAGCAGTTCTTC.

A note on this clone: Other DNA sequences in the sample encode the same CDR3. The chain has TRBV9 and TRBJ1-2, with D possibly matching TRBD1 (5 bases). Germline V gene lookup returns CDR1 SGDLS and CDR2 YYNGEE. The V end was cut by 0 bases, the J end by 2 bases, with 5 bases between. The CDR3 consists of 13 residues. CDR3 nucleotides: TGTGCCAGCAGCGTAGGGGGGAACTATGGCTACACCTTC. Its protein is CASSVGGNYGYTF.

This clone occurred once. V usage is TRBV28 and J usage is TRBJ1-1, with D perhaps TRBD1 (5 bases). Deletions cut 1 base from V and 5 bases from J, with 11 bases between. The CDR3 is made up of 14 amino acids. Germline CDR1 and CDR2: MDHEN and SYDVKM. Written as DNA, the CDR3 is TGTGCCAGCAGTTTATCGGGGGTCGGGACTGAAGCTTTCTTT. Its translation is CASSLSGVGTEAFF.

CDR3 loop: CASRGVREGRDEQYF. The DNA of the CDR3 is TGCGCCAGCAGGGGGGTGCGGGAGGGCCGAGACGAGCAGTACTTC. V is TRBV10-2 and J is TRBJ2-7; TRBD2 aligns across 9 bases. The CDR3 contains 15 residues. J was trimmed by 5 bases and V by 6 bases; bases with no gene match: 11. Germline CDR1 WSHSY, CDR2 SAAADI.

This clone was counted once. Here the CDR3 reads CASSIAWASGASTDTQYF. CDR3 coding DNA: TGTGCCAGTAGTATAGCCTGGGCTAGCGGGGCTAGCACAGATACGCAGTATTTT. The V and J genes are TRBV19 and TRBJ2-3, with 9 bases lining up with TRBD2. The CDR3 is 18 residues long. Germline lookup yields CDR1 LNHDA and CDR2 SQIVND (reference sequence). The ends lost 1 base at V and 0 bases at J; junction bases unmatched: 8.

The chain employs TRBV19 and TRBJ2-7; possibly TRBD1 or TRBD2 for D (5 bases each). The V end lost 5 bases, the J end lost 3 bases, and 11 bases lay between the germline ends. Germline CDR1 reads LNHDA; CDR2 reads SQIVND (reference sequence). The CDR3 loop spans 13 amino acids. DNA of the CDR3: TGTGCCAGTAGTCCGGGGCCGGGCTACGAGCAGTACTTC. Its translation is CASSPGPGYEQYF.

This sequence joins TRBV11-2 and TRBJ2-3, with TRBD2 matching 8 bases. The CDR3 length is 15 residues. Germline V gene data show CDR1 as SGHAT and CDR2 as FQNNGV. The junction had 6 bases not matched to a gene; V was cut back by 2 bases and J by 5 bases. CDR3 sequence: CASSLRGGAGDTQYF. CDR3 DNA: TGTGCCAGCAGCTTACGGGGGGGAGCGGGAGATACGCAGTATTTT.

The V call is TRBV9, the J call TRBJ2-7; D is uncertain. The CDR3 consists of 15 residues. Germline V gene lookup returns CDR1 SGDLS and CDR2 YYNGEE. The V gene lost 0 bases and the J gene lost 0 bases, with 10 bases spanning the gap. The CDR3 DNA follows: TGTGCCAGCAGCGTAGGCGCCAGCCACTCCTACGAGCAGTACTTC. Protein: CASSVGASHSYEQYF.

The V call is TRBV5-6, the J call TRBJ2-5; D gene ambiguous. V shed 2 bases and J shed 4 bases, with 9 bases lying between them. This CDR3 is built from 13 residues. Germline V CDR1 and CDR2: SGHDT, YYEEEE. The CDR3 DNA reads as TGTGCCAGCAGCTTAGGTCTAAGAGAGACCCAGTACTTC. It specifies CASSLGLRETQYF.

As for this clone: The sample contains more than one DNA sequence encoding this CDR3. The chain carries TRBV7-9 and TRBJ2-1; TRBD2 is a possible D gene (6 bases). The germline V gene encodes CDR1 SEHNR and CDR2 FQNEAQ (reference sequence). The CDR3 runs 14 residues. Trimming took 2 bases from V and 5 from J, leaving 10 bases between them. The CDR3 here is CASSLPLADNEQFF. For the CDR3, the DNA is TGTGCCAGCAGCTTACCATTAGCGGACAATGAGCAGTTCTTC.

A word on this clone: Other nucleotide sequences in the sample specify the same CDR3. V is TRBV5-1 and J is TRBJ2-7; TRBD1 aligns across 8 bases. Germline CDR1 and CDR2: SGHRS and YFSETQ. Losses at the gene ends were 4 bases for V and 2 bases for J; bases not matched to a gene: 5. This CDR3 is 14 amino acids long. DNA of the CDR3: TGCGCCAGCAGCCCGGGGACAGGCCCCTACGAGCAGTACTTC. This codes for CASSPGTGPYEQYF.

The chain has TRBV11-2 and TRBJ1-6; D is uncertain. Germline V lookup: CDR1 SGHAT, CDR2 FQNNGV. The CDR3 has 15 amino acids. Trimming removed 0 bases at V and 7 bases at J, with 10 bases between. The CDR3 here is CASSLEVGINSPLHF. The CDR3 DNA reads as TGTGCCAGCAGCTTAGAAGTAGGGATCAATTCACCCCTCCACTTT.

V is TRBV10-3 and J is TRBJ2-7, with TRBD1 identical over 9 bases. CDR1 is ENHRY, CDR2 SYGVKD, per germline. The CDR3 consists of 14 residues. V dropped 3 bases and J dropped 4; count of bases not matched to a gene: 4. The CDR3 sequence is CAISETGGTYEQYF. The CDR3 DNA reads TGTGCCATCAGTGAAACAGGGGGCACGTACGAGCAGTACTTC.

This clone was seen once. CDR3 DNA sequence: TGTGCCAGCAGTTCCCCGGGACTAGCGGGAGAGACCCAGTACTTC. It specifies CASSSPGLAGETQYF. The chain couples TRBV27 to TRBJ2-5, with 12 positions matching TRBD2. Trimming at V came to 4 bases and at J to 4 bases, leaving 4 bases not matched to a gene. The germline V gene has CDR1 MNHEY and CDR2 SMNVEV (reference sequence). The CDR3 consists of 15 residues.

To note about this clone: Additional DNA sequences in this sample encode the identical CDR3. This chain uses TRBV5-1 with TRBJ1-1, with TRBD1 matching 7 bases. The germline V gene encodes CDR1 SGHRS and CDR2 YFSETQ. V shed 4 bases, J shed 4 bases, and the junction held 7 bases outside the gene matches. CDR3 length: 14 residues. CDR3 sequence (DNA): TGCGCCAGCAGCGTTCGAGGGGGCGTCACTGAAGCTTTCTTT. Encoded protein: CASSVRGGVTEAFF.

The rearrangement uses TRBV5-1 and TRBJ2-7, with D possibly being TRBD1 (7 bases). The CDR3 loop spans 16 amino acids. Trimming pared 0 bases from V and 5 bases from J, leaving 18 bases between. Looked up from germline, CDR1 is SGHRS and CDR2 is YFSETQ. The CDR3 bases are TGCGCCAGCAGCTTGGTTTTTCGGGGGACAGAGGACGAGCAGTACTTC. Translation gives CASSLVFRGTEDEQYF.

This chain connects TRBV19 to TRBJ1-4; the D gene is possibly TRBD1 (5 bases). Germline loops: CDR1 LNHDA, CDR2 SQIVND (reference sequence). There are 15 residues in the CDR3. The V end lost 1 base, the J end lost 1 base, and 7 bases lay between the germline ends. The CDR3 DNA sequence: TGTGCCAGTAGTATAGCTGGGGGAACTAATGAAAAACTGTTTTTT. It specifies CASSIAGGTNEKLFF.